This T cell receptor (beta chain) is drawn from a study of CD8 T cells in Susac syndrome (dated by TCRdb to the late 2010s). Describing the broader study: Of the Susac syndrome patients who were sequenced, over five had clinically active disease and eight were in clinical remission. At blood withdrawal, Susac syndrome patients were therapy-naive, treated with corticosteroids (with IVIg additionally given to some), or treated with IVIg alone. Whether CD8+ T cell activation and differentiation in Susac syndrome was antigen driven was tested using repertoire sequencing.

RNA was extracted using the RNeasy kit, and about 0.45 to 1 ug of the RNA was reverse transcribed with random hexamers. The immunoSEQ multiplex PCR assay, which covers 54 Vbeta and 13 Jbeta segments, was used to amplify TCR beta CDR3 regions. To correct PCR amplification bias, a synthetic template baseline was used for both primer optimization and computational correction. The published analysis was carried out like this. Only productive sequences were kept, with reads annotated to V, D and J genes according to IMGT and analyzed in immunoSEQ Analyzer. To calculate clonality, Shannon entropy was normalized by log2 of the number of productive unique sequences and then subtracted from one. For each patient and control, public and private clones were evaluated within the 100 most prevalent clones. A clone was defined as Susac-specific if it was absent from the healthy and MS cohorts, from over 1,000 published viral clones and from other ImmuneACCESS disease sequences. TCRdb reanalyzed the raw reads on its own, using fastp at Q25 for trimming and MiXCR for clone calling, and kept in-frame beta chains. Records with the same CDR3 protein are collapsed into one entry carrying the most frequent genes and DNA. The V and J calls and clone size come from TCRdb's table, not from the authors' own analysis. The sample contains about 80,000 distinct CDR3 sequences, about 93% of them found a single time. 0.5% to 0.65% of the sample belongs to the ten largest clones.

Results the study describes overall, beyond this receptor: The TCR sequencing and HLA analysis was acknowledged to have included a relatively small number of individuals. No clonal expansion was detected in the CD4+ T cell repertoire of Susac syndrome patients.

Peripheral blood CD8+ and CD4+ T cells from healthy donors, Susac syndrome patients and multiple sclerosis patients were profiled by high-throughput TCR beta sequencing. The Susac syndrome patients fulfilled recently defined diagnostic criteria for definite or probable disease. Bulk CD8+ and CD4+ T cells were purified magnetically by negative isolation, whereas CD8+ TEMRA cells were enriched by FACS. Blood was drawn into EDTA tubes, processed within 24 hours, and PBMCs were isolated by density gradient centrifugation. PBMCs intended for TCR sequencing were cryopreserved in liquid nitrogen and thawed later in a water bath at 37 degrees C. The sorted or isolated CD4+, CD8+ and CD8+ TEMRA cells had a purity of 90% or higher. Including cysteine and phenylalanine, the CDR3 has 13 amino acids. The read is trimmed to its CDR3 DNA, 39 bases read in frame from base 1. Deletion took 8 bases off V and 4 bases off J, with a span of 14 bases between the germline ends.

Worth noting for this clonotype: No antigen is known for it. No qualities accompany the bases; no much larger clone lies one base away.

The chain links TRBV12-3 or TRBV12-4 with TRBJ1-1, and perhaps TRBD1 as D gene, on 5 matching bases. The sequencing input was CD4+ T cells from PBMCs. The sequence derives from a human donor with Susac syndrome. The CDR3 has the sequence CASSGGKGTEAFF. The sequence in DNA is TGTGCCAGCTCGGGGGGAAAGGGCACTGAAGCTTTCTTT.